This TCR beta chain was retrieved from a study of a mutant IDH1 vaccine in newly diagnosed glioma. Overall study: Vaccination was launched 4-6 weeks after radiotherapy alone, or with temozolomide cycles.

The time point denotes: week 5, during vaccination. A single vaccine dose contained 300 ug of mutant IDH1 20-mer peptide, and topical imiquimod was used with it. This clone was detected only a few times. Its antigen is undetermined. Other DNA sequences from this sample encode an identical CDR3 as well. Sequencing was performed with immunoSEQ multiplex PCR; in TCRdb, only in-frame clones are kept and a portion is missing. The sample consists of 60,000 or so clones, about 86% of them appearing once. The sequence was obtained from a woman aged 45-65 years with glioma. This material consisted of PBMCs, taken from a glioma patient whose treatment included an IDH1 peptide vaccine.

The CDR3 bases are TGCGCCAGCAGCCAAGATGGGCAGGGTAATCAGCCCCAGCATTTT. Translated: CASSQDGQGNQPQHF. This rearrangement joins TRBV4-1 to TRBJ1-5; the D gene is possibly TRBD1 (5 bases). The CDR3 loop spans 15 amino acids. V lost 0 bases and J lost 4, with 10 bases in between. From germline, CDR1 is MGHRA and CDR2 YSYEKL.